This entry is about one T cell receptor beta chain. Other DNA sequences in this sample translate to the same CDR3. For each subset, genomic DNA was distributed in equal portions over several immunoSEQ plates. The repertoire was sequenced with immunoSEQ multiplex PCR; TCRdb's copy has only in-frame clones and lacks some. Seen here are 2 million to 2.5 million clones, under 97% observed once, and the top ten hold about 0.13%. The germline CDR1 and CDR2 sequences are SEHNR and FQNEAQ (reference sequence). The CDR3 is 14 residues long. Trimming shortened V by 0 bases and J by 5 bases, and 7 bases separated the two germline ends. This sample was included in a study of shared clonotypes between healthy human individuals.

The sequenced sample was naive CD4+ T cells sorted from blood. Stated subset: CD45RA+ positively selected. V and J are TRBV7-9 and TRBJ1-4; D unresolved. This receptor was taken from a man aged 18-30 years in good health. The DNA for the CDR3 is TGTGCCAGCAGCTTAGCGGGCCCGAATGAAAAACTGTTTTTT. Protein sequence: CASSLAGPNEKLFF.